The rows below give T cell receptor beta chains drawn from one sample of a study of T cell responses to AZD1222 COVID-19 vaccine. The repertoire was sequenced with immunoSEQ multiplex PCR; TCRdb's copy has only in-frame clones and lacks some. The data hold 120,000 to 150,000 clones, with about 87% observed a single time. The sequences come from peripheral blood, collected on day 0 of MenACWY control vaccination. These receptor sequences come from an adult in good health. Each CDR3 is given with its conserved first and last residue. Fields, in order: CDR3 length, clone size, V gene, D gene, J gene, CDR3 protein, CDR3 DNA. A D gene is named only where the DNA matches it firmly. Some rows have no size entry. The others give once, few or many, or a class for an expanded clone.

18,NA,TRBV5-1,TRBD1,TRBJ2-2,CASSIDGQAPFHPGELFF,TGCGCCAGCAGCATTGACGGACAGGCACCGTTCCATCCCGGGGAGCTGTTTTTT
12,NA,TRBV7-2,NA,TRBJ2-1,CASSLLSNEQFF,TGTGCCAGCAGCTTATTATCCAATGAGCAGTTCTTC
17,NA,TRBV10-3,TRBD2,TRBJ2-3,CAISDIISGSTADTQYF,TGTGCCATCAGTGATATAATTAGCGGGAGTACGGCAGATACGCAGTATTTT
16,few,TRBV5-1,NA,TRBJ2-1,CASSYRLADSYNEQFF,TGCGCCAGCAGCTACCGTTTAGCGGACTCCTACAATGAGCAGTTCTTC
15,NA,TRBV7-2,TRBD1,TRBJ2-2,CASPRDRGWTGELFF,TGTGCCAGCCCTCGGGACAGGGGATGGACCGGGGAGCTGTTTTTT
14,NA,TRBV19,NA,TRBJ2-2,CASSLPWGPGELFF,TGTGCCAGTAGTCTTCCTTGGGGTCCCGGGGAGCTGTTTTTT
13,once,TRBV5-8,NA,TRBJ1-5,CASRRYSNQPQHF,TGTGCCAGCCGTAGGTATAGCAATCAGCCCCAGCATTTT
13,NA,TRBV5-6,NA,TRBJ1-2,CASSSTGFYGYTF,TGTGCCAGCAGCTCTACAGGGTTCTATGGCTACACCTTC
13,once,TRBV28,TRBD1,TRBJ1-1,CASRRQGRTEAFF,TGTGCCAGCAGGCGACAGGGGAGAACTGAAGCTTTCTTT
13,NA,TRBV6-5,NA,TRBJ1-1,CASSRGDWAEAFF,TGTGCCAGCAGCCGGGGTGATTGGGCTGAAGCTTTCTTT
14,NA,TRBV18,TRBD1,TRBJ1-1,CASSPGQGRAEAFF,TGTGCCAGCTCACCAGGACAGGGGAGGGCTGAAGCTTTCTTT
12,once,TRBV12-5,NA,TRBJ1-2,CASALGRGGYTF,TGTGCTAGTGCCCTGGGGAGGGGAGGCTACACCTTC
14,NA,TRBV19,TRBD1,TRBJ2-7,CASSPGQGLYEQYF,TGTGCCAGTAGCCCGGGACAGGGCCTCTACGAGCAGTACTTC
15,NA,TRBV28,NA,TRBJ2-7,CASSLYGTGTYEQYF,TGTGCCAGCAGTTTATACGGAACGGGTACCTACGAGCAGTACTTC
15,NA,TRBV4-1,TRBD1,TRBJ1-3,CASSQAGTAGNTIYF,TGCGCCAGCAGCCAAGCCGGGACAGCTGGAAACACCATATATTTT
12,NA,TRBV9,NA,TRBJ1-3,CASSDSGNTIYF,TGTGCCAGCAGCGATTCCGGAAACACCATATATTTT
17,NA,TRBV29-1,TRBD1,TRBJ1-2,CSVEGGMGQGDGNGYTF,TGCAGCGTTGAAGGAGGAATGGGACAGGGGGATGGTAATGGCTACACCTTC
15,once,TRBV7-2,NA,TRBJ2-5,CASSLTGGGWETQYF,TGTGCCAGCAGCTTAACAGGGGGAGGGTGGGAGACCCAGTACTTC
15,NA,TRBV4-3,NA,TRBJ1-1,CASSQDYAANTEAFF,TGCGCCAGCAGCCAAGATTATGCCGCGAACACTGAAGCTTTCTTT
14,NA,TRBV18,NA,TRBJ1-1,CASSREGGDTEAFF,TGTGCCAGCTCACGGGAGGGAGGAGACACTGAAGCTTTCTTT
13,NA,TRBV28,NA,TRBJ1-4,CASSSSGAVGLFF,TGTGCCAGCAGTTCATCAGGGGCCGTTGGACTGTTTTTT
16,NA,TRBV7-2,NA,TRBJ1-2,CASSLGRRVANYGYTF,TGTGCCAGCAGCTTAGGGCGGAGGGTGGCTAACTATGGCTACACCTTC
14,once,TRBV15,NA,TRBJ1-2,CATSRDRGNYGYTF,TGTGCCACCAGCAGAGATCGCGGGAACTATGGCTACACCTTC
14,once,TRBV7-2,NA,TRBJ1-1,CASSLAAQNTEAFF,TGTGCCAGCAGCTTAGCAGCTCAGAACACTGAAGCTTTCTTT
18,NA,TRBV7-9,NA,TRBJ2-2,CASSLMKGVRENTGELFF,TGTGCCAGCAGCTTAATGAAAGGGGTCCGGGAGAACACCGGGGAGCTGTTTTTT
16,NA,TRBV4-3,NA,TRBJ2-1,CASSQDLGVIGNEQFF,TGCGCCAGCAGCCAAGATCTGGGGGTTATAGGAAATGAGCAGTTCTTC
15,NA,TRBV10-2,NA,TRBJ1-5,CASSEGAASNQPQHF,TGCGCCAGCAGTGAAGGGGCAGCTAGCAATCAGCCCCAGCATTTT
17,once,TRBV27,NA,TRBJ1-4,CASSLLGGPATNEKLFF,TGTGCCAGCAGTTTATTGGGCGGGCCTGCAACTAATGAAAAACTGTTTTTT
15,NA,TRBV5-4,TRBD2,TRBJ2-2,CASRLAGGGTGELFF,TGTGCCAGCAGACTAGCGGGAGGGGGCACCGGGGAGCTGTTTTTT
13,NA,TRBV7-9,NA,TRBJ1-1,CASSISQDTEAFF,TGTGCCAGCAGCATTTCTCAGGACACTGAAGCTTTCTTT
15,few,TRBV4-3,NA,TRBJ2-1,CASSQDIQVSGEQFF,TGCGCCAGCAGCCAAGATATCCAGGTATCGGGCGAGCAGTTCTTC
17,NA,TRBV2,NA,TRBJ1-5,CASSAPSGGFGNQPQHF,TGTGCCAGCAGTGCGCCCTCGGGGGGGTTTGGGAATCAGCCCCAGCATTTT
13,NA,TRBV9,NA,TRBJ2-1,CASIPGSYNEQFF,TGTGCCAGCATCCCTGGCTCCTACAATGAGCAGTTCTTC
14,NA,TRBV6-5,NA,TRBJ2-5,CASSYSRGVETQYF,TGTGCCAGCAGTTACTCAAGGGGTGTAGAGACCCAGTACTTC
14,NA,TRBV27,NA,TRBJ2-5,CASSPRTTQETQYF,TGTGCCAGCAGTCCACGGACGACTCAAGAGACCCAGTACTTC